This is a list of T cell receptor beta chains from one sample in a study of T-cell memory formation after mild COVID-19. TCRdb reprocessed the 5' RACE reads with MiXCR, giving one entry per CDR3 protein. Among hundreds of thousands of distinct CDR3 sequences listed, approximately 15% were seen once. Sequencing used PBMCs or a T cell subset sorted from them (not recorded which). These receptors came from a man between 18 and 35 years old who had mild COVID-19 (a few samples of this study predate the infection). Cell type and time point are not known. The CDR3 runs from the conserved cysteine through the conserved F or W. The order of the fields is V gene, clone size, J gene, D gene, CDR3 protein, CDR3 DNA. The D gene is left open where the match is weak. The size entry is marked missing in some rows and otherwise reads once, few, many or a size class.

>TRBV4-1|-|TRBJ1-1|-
CASSPSEGRGTSGTEAFF
TGCGCCAGCAGCCCCTCCGAAGGGAGGGGAACCTCGGGCACTGAAGCTTTCTTT
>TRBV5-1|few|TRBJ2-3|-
CASSLVRLYTDTQYF
TGCGCCAGCAGCTTGGTCAGGCTCTACACAGATACGCAGTATTTT
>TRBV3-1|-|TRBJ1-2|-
CASSQGGVAGGYTF
TGTGCCAGCAGCCAAGGAGGGGTAGCCGGTGGCTACACCTTC
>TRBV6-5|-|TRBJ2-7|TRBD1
CASSSAGGNEQYF
TGTGCCAGCAGTTCCGCAGGGGGAAACGAGCAGTACTTC
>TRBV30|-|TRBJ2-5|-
CAWGQGFVTQYF
TGTGCCTGGGGGCAGGGGTTCGTGACCCAGTACTTC
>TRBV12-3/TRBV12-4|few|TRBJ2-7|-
CASSLRGGTRSEQYF
TGTGCCAGCAGCCTGAGGGGGGGCACCCGCTCCGAGCAGTACTTC
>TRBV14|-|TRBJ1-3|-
CASSQRGGNTIYF
TGTGCCAGCAGCCAAAGGGGCGGAAACACCATATATTTT
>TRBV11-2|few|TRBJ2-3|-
CASSSGSSSSTDTQYF
TGTGCCAGCAGCTCCGGGTCCAGTTCCAGCACAGATACGCAGTATTTT
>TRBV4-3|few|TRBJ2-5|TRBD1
CASSQGATGGAGTQYF
TGCGCCAGCAGCCAAGGCGCGACAGGGGGCGCTGGGACCCAGTACTTC
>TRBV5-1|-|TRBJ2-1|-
CASSLRGAEWNEQFF
TGCGCCAGCAGCCTGAGGGGTGCGGAGTGGAATGAGCAGTTCTTC
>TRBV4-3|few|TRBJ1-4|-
CASSQDPQTQAPNEKLFF
TGCGCCAGCAGCCAGGATCCTCAAACACAGGCGCCGAATGAAAAACTGTTTTTT
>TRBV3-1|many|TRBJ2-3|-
CASSQASGSTDTQYF
TGTGCCAGCAGCCAAGCCAGCGGTAGCACAGATACGCAGTATTTT
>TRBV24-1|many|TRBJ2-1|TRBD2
CATSTSGGTYNEQFF
TGTGCCACCAGCACCAGCGGGGGGACCTACAATGAGCAGTTCTTC
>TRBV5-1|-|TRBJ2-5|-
CASSLDAAETQYF
TGCGCCAGCAGCTTGGATGCAGCGGAGACCCAGTACTTC
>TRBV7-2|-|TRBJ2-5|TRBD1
CASSLSIGQGEETQYF
TGTGCCAGCAGCCTTAGCATTGGACAGGGTGAAGAGACCCAGTACTTC
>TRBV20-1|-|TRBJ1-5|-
CSARDSGDRLLGPQHF
TGCAGTGCTAGAGATTCTGGCGACCGCCTCCTGGGGCCCCAGCATTTT
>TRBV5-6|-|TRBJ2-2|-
CASSGGVDSLDTGELFF
TGTGCCAGCAGCGGTGGAGTTGACAGTTTGGACACCGGGGAGCTGTTTTTT
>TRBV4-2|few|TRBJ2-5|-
CASSQGASGGLQETQYF
TGTGCCAGCAGCCAAGGAGCCTCGGGGGGCCTACAAGAGACCCAGTACTTC
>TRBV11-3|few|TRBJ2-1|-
CASSLTDTSYNEQFF
TGTGCCAGCAGCTTAACAGATACCTCCTACAATGAGCAGTTCTTC
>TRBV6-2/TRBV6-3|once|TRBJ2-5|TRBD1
CASSFRRDRETQYF
TGTGCCAGCAGTTTCCGCAGGGACAGGGAGACCCAGTACTTC
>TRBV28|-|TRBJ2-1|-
CASSVVWGNEQFF
TGTGCCAGCAGCGTAGTTTGGGGGAATGAGCAGTTCTTC
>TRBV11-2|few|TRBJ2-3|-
CASSLRDSYTDTQYF
TGTGCCAGCAGCCTCAGGGATTCATACACAGATACGCAGTATTTT
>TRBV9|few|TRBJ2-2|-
CASSLHRLANTGELFF
TGTGCCAGCAGCCTACATCGACTAGCGAACACCGGGGAGCTGTTTTTT
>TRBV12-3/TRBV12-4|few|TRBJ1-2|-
CASSFFYGYTF
TGTGCCAGCAGTTTCTTCTATGGCTACACCTTC
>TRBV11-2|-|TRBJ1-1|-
CASSLASVLNTEAFF
TGTGCCAGCAGCTTAGCGTCAGTTTTGAACACTGAAGCTTTCTTT
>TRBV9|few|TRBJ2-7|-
CASSVVITAPPYEQYF
TGTGCCAGCAGCGTAGTAATAACAGCACCCCCCTACGAGCAGTACTTC
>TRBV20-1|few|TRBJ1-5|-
CSASKRSNQPQHF
TGCAGTGCTAGTAAGCGTAGCAATCAGCCCCAGCATTTT
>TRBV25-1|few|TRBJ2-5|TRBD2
CASAKRGGPQETQYF
TGTGCCAGCGCCAAGCGGGGGGGCCCCCAAGAGACCCAGTACTTC
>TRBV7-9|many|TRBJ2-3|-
CASSLETSTDTQYF
TGTGCCAGCAGCTTAGAGACTAGCACAGATACGCAGTATTTT
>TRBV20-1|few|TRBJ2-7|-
CSARRLYEQYF
TGCAGTGCCCGGAGGCTTTACGAGCAGTACTTC
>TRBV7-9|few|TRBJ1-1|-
CASSFPGGVTEAFF
TGTGCCAGCAGCTTCCCTGGCGGGGTCACTGAAGCTTTCTTT
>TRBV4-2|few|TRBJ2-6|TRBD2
CASSYLGTSGIPGANVLTF
TGTGCCAGCAGCTACCTAGGGACTAGCGGGATACCTGGGGCCAACGTCCTGACTTTC
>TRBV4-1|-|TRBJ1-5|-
CASSQDVQGGRSWQPQHF
TGCGCCAGCAGCCAAGATGTCCAGGGAGGTCGGTCATGGCAGCCCCAGCATTTT
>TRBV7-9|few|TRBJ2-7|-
CASSLVGQPSYEQYF
TGTGCCAGCAGCTTAGTAGGCCAGCCCTCCTACGAGCAGTACTTC
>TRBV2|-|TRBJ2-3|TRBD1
CASRKDRVSSTDTQYF
TGTGCCAGCAGGAAGGACAGGGTTTCTAGCACAGATACGCAGTATTTT
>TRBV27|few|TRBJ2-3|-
CASSLNLGTDTQYF
TGTGCCAGCAGTTTAAATCTGGGAACAGATACGCAGTATTTT
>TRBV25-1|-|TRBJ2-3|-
CASARAGGDTQYF
TGTGCCAGTGCTAGGGCAGGAGGGGATACGCAGTATTTT